Below, 17 T cell receptor beta chains from the same sample are listed, as sequenced in a study of CD4+ T cells in melanoma. Assay used: immunoSEQ multiplex PCR; TCRdb lists only in-frame clones, some missing. The table has about 140,000 clones, 80% to 95% seen once; the top ten hold 1.5% to 1.7%. Receptors were obtained from a human donor with melanoma.

This clone was seen only once. The chain recombines TRBV19 with TRBJ1-5; a possible D gene is TRBD1 (5 bases). Germline assignment: CDR1 LNHDA and CDR2 SQIVND (reference sequence). V was shortened by 4 bases and J by 4 bases, with 11 bases between the two germline ends. This CDR3 spans 14 amino acids. The CDR3 is CASSTTGGNQPQHF. CDR3 bases: TGTGCCAGTAGTACAACGGGGGGGAATCAGCCCCAGCATTTT.

V usage is TRBV5-6 and J usage is TRBJ2-5; 7 bases are a match to TRBD2. This CDR3 has 14 residues. Germline CDR1 and CDR2: SGHDT and YYEEEE. V gave up 4 bases and J gave up 3 bases; unmatched junction bases: 6. The CDR3 here is CASSLSGTKETQYF. CDR3 coding DNA: TGTGCCAGCAGCCTATCCGGGACTAAAGAGACCCAGTACTTC.

The chain recombines TRBV6-5 with TRBJ1-2, with no clear D. CDR1 and CDR2 (germline): MNHEY, SVGAGI. This CDR3 is built from 14 residues. V gave up 0 bases and J gave up 3 bases, with 8 bases separating them. The CDR3 sequence: CASSYSYSDYGYTF. DNA of the CDR3: TGTGCCAGCAGTTACTCGTACTCGGACTATGGCTACACCTTC.

This chain joins TRBV14 and TRBJ2-3, with a tentative D call TRBD2 (5 bases). Trimming removed 5 bases from V and 2 bases from J, with 17 bases in between. Germline-derived CDR1 and CDR2 are SGHDN and FVKESK. The CDR3 has 16 amino acids. The CDR3 loop reads CASSSGVGFYTDTQYF. For the CDR3, the DNA is TGTGCCAGCAGCTCCGGGGTCGGGTTTTACACAGATACGCAGTATTTT.

This clone has a single count. The chain is built from TRBV19 and TRBJ2-5; TRBD2 matches 8 bases. Germline V CDR1 and CDR2: LNHDA, SQIVND (reference sequence). The CDR3 runs to 15 residues. Trimming at V came to 5 bases and at J to 9 bases, leaving 14 bases not matched to a gene. The CDR3 coding sequence is TGTGCCAGTAGTCCTGGACTAGCCTCGCAGGTGGCCCAGTACTTC. Translation: CASSPGLASQVAQYF.

The rearrangement links TRBV2 to TRBJ2-1, with 9 bases identical to TRBD1. The germline CDR1 and CDR2 sequences are SNHLY and FYNNEI. The CDR3 contains 15 residues. Trimming removed 6 bases from V and 4 bases from J; junction bases left unmatched: 7. The CDR3 DNA follows: TGTGCCAGCAGCGAACAGGGACAGGGATACAATGAGCAGTTCTTC. Its translation is CASSEQGQGYNEQFF. Complete variable domain (other parts from reference TRBV2 and TRBJ2-1): EPEVTQTPSHQVTQMGQEVILRCVPISNHLYFYWYRQILGQKVEFLVSFYNNEISEKSEIFDDQFSVERPDGSNFTLKIRSTKLEDSAMYFCASSEQGQGYNEQFFGPGTRLTVL.

The chain recombines TRBV5-8 with TRBJ1-2; D is unresolved. The CDR3 is made up of 15 amino acids. V lost 4 bases, J lost 7 bases, and 20 bases lay in between. Germline V gene lookup returns CDR1 SGHTS and CDR2 YDEGEE. The CDR3 spells CASSPLNPLTLGYTF. In nucleotides, the CDR3 is TGTGCCAGCAGCCCCCTGAATCCCCTTACCCTTGGCTACACCTTC.

This chain connects TRBV15 to TRBJ1-2; D gene ambiguous. The CDR3 loop spans 14 amino acids. Trimming pared 0 bases from V and 5 bases from J, leaving 10 bases between. Germline loops: CDR1 LNHNV, CDR2 YYDKDF (reference sequence). Written as DNA, the CDR3 is TGTGCCACCAGCAGAGAGAACAGTGGGTATGGCTACACCTTC. Translating it yields CATSRENSGYGYTF.

The rearrangement joins TRBV29-1 to TRBJ2-3; tentatively, D is TRBD1 (6 bases). The germline gives CDR1 SQVTM, CDR2 ANQGSEA. This CDR3 has 13 residues. Deletions cut 6 bases from V and 2 bases from J, with 12 bases between. CDR3: CSVPGVPTDTQYF. The CDR3, as DNA: TGCAGCGTCCCAGGGGTACCCACAGATACGCAGTATTTT.

The V and J genes are TRBV4-1 and TRBJ1-2, with TRBD1 as a possible D gene (6 bases). V gave up 1 base and J gave up 1 base, with 7 bases separating them. The CDR3 spans 14 residues. CDR1 and CDR2 from the germline V gene are MGHRA and YSYEKL. This CDR3 is CASSQVGGNYGYTF. CDR3 in DNA: TGCGCCAGCAGCCAAGTAGGGGGTAACTATGGCTACACCTTC.

The V and J genes are TRBV7-8 and TRBJ2-7; D not certain. Germline lookup yields CDR1 SGHVS and CDR2 FQNEAQ. The V and J ends lost 1 base and 3 bases respectively, with 4 bases between them. This CDR3 region has 12 residues. CDR3 in amino acids: CASSLVLYEQYF. Written as DNA, the CDR3 is TGTGCCAGCAGCTTAGTCCTCTACGAGCAGTACTTC. Based on the CDR3 plus reference TRBV7-8 and TRBJ2-7, the full variable domain is GAGVSQSPRYKVAKRGQDVALRCDPISGHVSLFWYQQALGQGPEFLTYFQNEAQLDKSGLPSDRFFAERPEGSVSTLKIQRTQQEDSAVYLCASSLVLYEQYFGPGTRLTVT.

J is TRBJ1-2 and V is TRBV5-6; TRBD1 might be the D (6 bases). Germline V gene lookup returns CDR1 SGHDT and CDR2 YYEEEE. V was trimmed by 1 base and J by 4 bases, leaving 14 bases between them. The CDR3 totals 15 residues. DNA for the CDR3: TGTGCCAGCAGCTTGAAGGGGGGGCTGGCCTATGGCTACACCTTC. Encoded protein: CASSLKGGLAYGYTF.

This chain links TRBV7-8 with TRBJ2-7; D is perhaps TRBD2 (6 bases). Germline V gene data show CDR1 as SGHVS and CDR2 as FQNEAQ. The CDR3 is 14 amino acids. The V end lost 5 bases, the J end lost 5 bases, and 16 bases lay between the germline ends. DNA of the CDR3: TGTGCCAGCAGCCGGGGGAAAGGCACCAACGAGCAGTACTTC. This gives the protein CASSRGKGTNEQYF.

The chain is built from TRBV9 and TRBJ1-4; tentative D call: TRBD1 (5 bases). Germline CDR1 and CDR2: SGDLS and YYNGEE. This CDR3 has 13 residues. Between the trimmed V and J ends, which lost 0 bases and 12 bases, there was a span of 12 bases. The CDR3 DNA sequence: TGTGCCAGCAGCGTAGGGGGCCTTGGAGAACTGTTTTTT. Encoded protein: CASSVGGLGELFF.

This chain connects TRBV9 to TRBJ2-3; 10 bases match TRBD2. The V gene end was trimmed by 5 bases and the J gene end by 1 base; junction bases not matched to a gene: 7. This CDR3 has 16 residues. From germline, CDR1 is SGDLS and CDR2 YYNGEE. The CDR3: CASSLWTSGGTDTQYF. For the CDR3, the DNA is TGTGCCAGCAGTCTTTGGACTAGCGGCGGCACAGATACGCAGTATTTT.

This rearrangement joins TRBV9 to TRBJ2-3; 8 positions agree with TRBD2. The junction had 14 bases not matched to a gene; V was cut back by 1 base and J by 1 base. CDR3 size: 19 residues. Germline CDR1 SGDLS, CDR2 YYNGEE. In DNA form, the CDR3 reads TGTGCCAGCAGCGTATCCCCAGCGGGGGAGGGGGGAGGCACAGATACGCAGTATTTT. Translation gives CASSVSPAGEGGGTDTQYF.

The rearrangement uses TRBV18 and TRBJ2-2; D gene uncertain. The CDR3 has 14 amino acids. Germline values: CDR1 KGHSH, CDR2 LQKENI. The V and J ends lost 3 bases and 1 base respectively, with 6 bases between them. The CDR3 region is CASSPVLNTGELFF. In DNA form, the CDR3 reads TGTGCCAGCTCACCGGTACTGAACACCGGGGAGCTGTTTTTT.